The T cell receptor beta chain under discussion was sequenced for a study of long-term antiretroviral therapy in people with HIV. Study outcomes and limitations: Clonal populations expanded prior to ART predominated within the repertoire at all time points.

Version v3.0 of the immunoSEQ assay was performed at survey level. Some clones are missing from TCRdb's copy, which holds only in-frame ones; the method was immunoSEQ multiplex PCR. The sample consists of tens of thousands of clones, around nine tenths of them appearing once. With respect to this clone: Its antigen remains unknown.

In germline, CDR1 is SEHNR, CDR2 FQNEAQ (reference sequence). V lost 6 bases, J lost 5 bases, and 16 bases lay in between. The CDR3 runs to 14 residues. This receptor was obtained from a woman aged 45-59 years with HIV. Sequenced material: unsorted PBMCs, taken 0.1 years before starting antiretroviral therapy. The V gene is TRBV7-9, the J gene TRBJ2-5; D may be TRBD1 or TRBD2 (5 bases each). For the CDR3, the DNA is TGTGCCAGCAGTCAAAGTCGTGGGACGGAGACCCAGTACTTC. It specifies CASSQSRGTETQYF.